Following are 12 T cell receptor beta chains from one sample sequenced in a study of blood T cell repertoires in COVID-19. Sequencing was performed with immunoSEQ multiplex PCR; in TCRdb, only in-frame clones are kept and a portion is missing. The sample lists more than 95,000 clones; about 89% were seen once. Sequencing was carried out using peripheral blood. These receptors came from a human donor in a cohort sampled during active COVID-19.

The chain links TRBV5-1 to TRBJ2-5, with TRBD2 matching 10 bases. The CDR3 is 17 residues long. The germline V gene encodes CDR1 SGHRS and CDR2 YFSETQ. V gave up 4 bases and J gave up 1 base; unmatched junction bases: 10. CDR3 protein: CASSRQRTSGTQETQYF. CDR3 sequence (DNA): TGCGCCAGCAGCCGGCAGAGGACTAGCGGAACCCAAGAGACCCAGTACTTC.

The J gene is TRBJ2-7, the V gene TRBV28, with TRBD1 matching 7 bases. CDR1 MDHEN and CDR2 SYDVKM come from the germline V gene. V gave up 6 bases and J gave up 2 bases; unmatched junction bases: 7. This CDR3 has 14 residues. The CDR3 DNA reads TGTGCCAGCAGGGTAGACAGGGCCACCTACGAGCAGTACTTC. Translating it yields CASRVDRATYEQYF.

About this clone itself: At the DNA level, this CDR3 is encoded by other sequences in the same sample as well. This chain's CDR3 is CASSQGQGQPQHF. The CDR3 coding sequence is TGTGCCAGCAGCCAAGGACAGGGTCAGCCCCAGCATTTT. The chain links TRBV3-1 (or the pseudogene TRBV3-2) to TRBJ1-5; 7 nucleotides match TRBD1. With V trimmed by 1 base and J by 6 bases, 0 bases remained unmatched. CDR3 length: 13 amino acids. Germline values: CDR1 LGHDT, CDR2 YNNKEL (reference sequence).

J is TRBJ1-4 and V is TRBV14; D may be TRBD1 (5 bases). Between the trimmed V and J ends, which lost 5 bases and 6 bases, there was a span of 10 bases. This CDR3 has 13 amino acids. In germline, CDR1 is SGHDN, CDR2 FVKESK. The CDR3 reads CASSRDSDEKLFF. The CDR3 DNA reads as TGTGCCAGCAGCAGGGACTCGGATGAAAAACTGTTTTTT.

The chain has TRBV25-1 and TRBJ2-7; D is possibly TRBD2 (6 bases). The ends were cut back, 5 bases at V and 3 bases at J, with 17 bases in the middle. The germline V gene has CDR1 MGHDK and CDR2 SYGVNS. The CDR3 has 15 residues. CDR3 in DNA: TGTGCCAGCAGTCTTAGCGGCACATCCGGCTACGAGCAGTACTTC. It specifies CASSLSGTSGYEQYF.

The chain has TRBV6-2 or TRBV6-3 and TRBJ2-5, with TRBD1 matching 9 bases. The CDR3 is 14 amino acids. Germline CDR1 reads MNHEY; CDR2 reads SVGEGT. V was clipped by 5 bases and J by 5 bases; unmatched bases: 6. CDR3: CASSATGGRETQYF. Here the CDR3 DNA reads TGTGCCAGCAGTGCCACAGGGGGCCGGGAGACCCAGTACTTC.

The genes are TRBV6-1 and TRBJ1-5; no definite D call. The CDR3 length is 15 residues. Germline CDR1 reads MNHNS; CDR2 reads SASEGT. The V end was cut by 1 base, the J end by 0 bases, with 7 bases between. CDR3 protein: CASSEGHVSNQPQHF. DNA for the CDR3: TGTGCCAGCAGTGAAGGACATGTTAGCAATCAGCCCCAGCATTTT.

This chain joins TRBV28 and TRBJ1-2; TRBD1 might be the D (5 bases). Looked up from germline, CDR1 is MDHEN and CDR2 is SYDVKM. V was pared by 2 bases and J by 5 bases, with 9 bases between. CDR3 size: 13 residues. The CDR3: CASSLAGPYGYTF. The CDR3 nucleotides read TGTGCCAGCAGTTTAGCGGGACCGTATGGCTACACCTTC.

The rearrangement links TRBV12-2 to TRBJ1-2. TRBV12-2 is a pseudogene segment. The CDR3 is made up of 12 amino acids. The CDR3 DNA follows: TGTGCACCCCCGGGGAATTACTATGGCTACACCTTC. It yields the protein CAPPGNYYGYTF.

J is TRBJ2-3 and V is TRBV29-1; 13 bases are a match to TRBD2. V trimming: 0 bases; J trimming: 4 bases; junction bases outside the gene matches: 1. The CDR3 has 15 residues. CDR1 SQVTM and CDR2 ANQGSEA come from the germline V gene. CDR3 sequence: CSVEETSGGPDTQYF. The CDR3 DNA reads TGCAGCGTTGAAGAGACTAGCGGGGGGCCAGATACGCAGTATTTT.

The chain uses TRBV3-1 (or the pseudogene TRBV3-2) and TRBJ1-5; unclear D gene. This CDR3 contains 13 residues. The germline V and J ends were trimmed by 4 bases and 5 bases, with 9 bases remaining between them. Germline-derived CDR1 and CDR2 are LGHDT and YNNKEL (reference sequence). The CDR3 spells CASSLGTYQPQHF. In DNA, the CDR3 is TGTGCCAGCAGCCTTGGCACCTATCAGCCCCAGCATTTT.

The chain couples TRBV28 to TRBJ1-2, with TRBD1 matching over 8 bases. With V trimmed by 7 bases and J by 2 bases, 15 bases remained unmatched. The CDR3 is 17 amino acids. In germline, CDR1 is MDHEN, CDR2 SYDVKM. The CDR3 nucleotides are TGTGCCAGCAATACTGGGGGGATACGGGACAGGAACTATGGCTACACCTTC. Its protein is CASNTGGIRDRNYGYTF.